This TCR beta chain was sequenced in a study of cytomegalovirus exposure and HLA in healthy donors. CDR3 length: 19 amino acids. V lost 0 bases and J lost 4; bases outside the gene matches: 15. Germline CDR1 GTSNPN, CDR2 SVGIG (reference sequence). The primer mix had 60 Vbeta and 13 Jbeta primers. The table came from immunoSEQ multiplex PCR; TCRdb's copy has only in-frame clones and leaves some out. The top ten hold 1% to 1.5% of the sample, which has under 140,000 clones, 75% to 80% seen once. The V gene is TRBV30, the J gene TRBJ2-1, with 10 bases that match TRBD2. This TCR was recovered from a woman in her 30s in good health and CMV-seronegative. The source material was PBMCs. For the CDR3, the DNA is TGTGCCTGGAGTGTTTATACATCCCCCAGAGCGGGAGGGTACAATGAGCAGTTCTTC. Amino acids: CAWSVYTSPRAGGYNEQFF.